These 5 T cell receptor beta chains originate from one sample sequenced in a study of cytomegalovirus exposure and HLA in healthy donors. The protocol was immunoSEQ multiplex PCR, while the TCRdb copy is restricted to in-frame clones and leaves out a portion. The table has about 110,000 clones, 70% to 85% seen once; the top ten hold 3% to 3.5%. The material sequenced was PBMCs. These receptors were taken from a woman younger than 30 in good health and CMV-seronegative.

The genes are TRBV27 and TRBJ1-2; 8 nucleotides match TRBD1. This CDR3 region has 15 residues. Unmatched junction bases numbered 8, after V lost 4 bases and J lost 4 bases. Germline CDR1 is MNHEY and CDR2 is SMNVEV (reference sequence). CDR3 in amino acids: CASSSGQEQGYGYTF. The CDR3 nucleotides read TGTGCCAGCAGTTCGGGACAGGAGCAGGGCTATGGCTACACCTTC.

The chain couples TRBV6-4 to TRBJ2-1, with 7 bases that match TRBD1. The V segment lost 4 bases and the J segment 5 bases; nucleotides outside the gene matches: 2. The length of the CDR3 is 13 residues. Germline loops: CDR1 MRHNA, CDR2 SNTAGT. The DNA for the CDR3 is TGTGCCAGCAGTGGGGACAGAAACAATGAGCAGTTCTTC. Its translation is CASSGDRNNEQFF.

This clone occurred many times. J is TRBJ1-6 and V is TRBV5-1, with TRBD1 identical over 7 bases. Per germline, CDR1 SGHRS and CDR2 YFSETQ. The CDR3 has 15 amino acids. The V and J ends lost 4 bases and 5 bases, in that order; junction bases with no gene match: 6. Here the CDR3 reads CASSPTGTDNSPLHF. CDR3 sequence (DNA): TGCGCCAGCAGCCCAACCGGGACAGATAATTCACCCCTCCACTTT.

This rearrangement joins TRBV19 to TRBJ1-4; 7 nucleotides line up with TRBD1. The length of the CDR3 is 15 residues. Germline V lookup: CDR1 LNHDA, CDR2 SQIVND (reference sequence). V lost 2 bases and J lost 8; bases outside the gene matches: 8. CDR3 sequence: CASSISYRGSEKLFF. DNA of the CDR3: TGTGCCAGTAGTATATCGTACAGGGGCTCGGAAAAACTGTTTTTT.

The chain links TRBV7-9 to TRBJ1-6, with D uncertain. Trimming took 6 bases from V and 7 from J, leaving 19 bases between them. The CDR3 loop spans 16 amino acids. Germline V lookup: CDR1 SEHNR, CDR2 FQNEAQ (reference sequence). CDR3 DNA sequence: TGTGCCAGCAGTTCCCCTACTCCACTCGGGAATTCACCCCTCCACTTT. Encoded protein: CASSSPTPLGNSPLHF.